The 31 T cell receptor beta chains given below trace back to one sample, sequenced in a study of blood T cell repertoires in COVID-19. Only in-frame clones appear in the TCRdb table, and some are missing; sequencing was by immunoSEQ multiplex PCR. Of tens of thousands of clones listed, less than 90% are singletons. The sequencing input was peripheral blood. The receptor source for this set is an elderly man with acute or convalescent COVID-19.

The chain carries TRBV9 and TRBJ2-2; no reliable D call. This CDR3 is 15 amino acids long. Trimming stripped 0 bases from V and 0 bases from J, with 6 bases between. From germline, CDR1 is SGDLS and CDR2 YYNGEE. The CDR3 nucleotides are TGTGCCAGCAGCGTAGTGGCCGCGAACACCGGGGAGCTGTTTTTT. Residues: CASSVVAANTGELFF.

The J gene is TRBJ2-7, the V gene TRBV11-2, with D possibly matching TRBD1 (6 bases). Looked up from germline, CDR1 is SGHAT and CDR2 is FQNNGV. The CDR3 consists of 14 residues. Trimming shortened V by 4 bases and J by 4 bases, and 14 bases separated the two germline ends. In DNA, the CDR3 is TGTGCCAGCAGCTACCGGGACAAAAAATACGAGCAGTACTTC. Its protein product is CASSYRDKKYEQYF.

The V call is TRBV2, the J call TRBJ1-5, with TRBD1 matching 8 bases. Germline loops: CDR1 SNHLY, CDR2 FYNNEI. The CDR3 consists of 15 residues. Trimming removed 2 bases from V and 9 bases from J; junction bases left unmatched: 9. The CDR3 DNA follows: TGTGCCAGCAGTGAACAGGGGGCCACCATAGTGCCCCAGCATTTT. Translated, it gives CASSEQGATIVPQHF.

The chain employs TRBV5-1 and TRBJ1-6, with TRBD1 matching over 10 bases. The V gene end was trimmed by 0 bases and the J gene end by 9 bases; junction bases not matched to a gene: 3. The CDR3 is 15 residues long. CDR1 SGHRS and CDR2 YFSETQ come from the germline V gene. As DNA, the CDR3 is TGCGCCAGCAGCTTGGGGGACAGGGGAGTTTCACCCCTCCACTTT. Protein sequence: CASSLGDRGVSPLHF.

The genes are TRBV30 and TRBJ2-7; 7 bases are a match to TRBD2. The J segment lost 3 bases and the V segment lost 0 bases, leaving 11 bases of the junction unmatched. Germline CDR1 reads GTSNPN; CDR2 reads SVGIG (reference sequence). This CDR3 has 16 amino acids. CDR3 sequence (DNA): TGTGCCTGGAGTGTAAGACGGCGGGAGTTCGTCTACGAGCAGTACTTC. As protein: CAWSVRRREFVYEQYF.

The rearrangement links TRBV19 to TRBJ1-1; TRBD1 is a possible D gene (5 bases). This CDR3 has 16 amino acids. V lost 3 bases and J 1 base, leaving 15 bases between the germline ends. CDR1 and CDR2 (germline): LNHDA, SQIVND (reference sequence). The CDR3, as DNA: TGTGCCAGTAGTATTCCCCCCCTAACAGGGAACACTGAAGCTTTCTTT. As protein: CASSIPPLTGNTEAFF.

The chain recombines TRBV28 with TRBJ2-2; 7 bases match TRBD1. The J segment lost 2 bases and the V segment lost 2 bases, leaving 2 bases of the junction unmatched. Germline V gene sequence: CDR1 MDHEN, CDR2 SYDVKM. This CDR3 has 15 amino acids. The CDR3 loop is CASSLRDRNTGELFF. CDR3 coding DNA: TGTGCCAGCAGTTTACGGGACAGAAACACCGGGGAGCTGTTTTTT.

This chain uses TRBV7-2 with TRBJ2-7; TRBD2 matches 11 bases. The CDR3 totals 15 residues. With V trimmed by 2 bases and J by 2 bases, 2 bases remained unmatched. Looked up from germline, CDR1 is SGHTA and CDR2 is FQGNSA. DNA of the CDR3: TGTGCCAGCAGCTTAATACTAGCGGGAGCCTACGAGCAGTACTTC. Its protein is CASSLILAGAYEQYF. Full variable domain (missing parts from reference TRBV7-2 and TRBJ2-7): GAGVSQSPSNKVTEKGKDVELRCDPISGHTALYWYRQSLGQGLEFLIYFQGNSAPDKSGLPSDRFSAERTGGSVSTLTIQRTQQEDSAVYLCASSLILAGAYEQYFGPGTRLTVT.

The genes are TRBV27 and TRBJ2-1; maybe TRBD2 (5 bases). Germline V gene data show CDR1 as MNHEY and CDR2 as SMNVEV (reference sequence). The V end was cut by 3 bases, the J end by 10 bases, with 13 bases between. CDR3 length equals 13 residues. The CDR3 protein is CASSFREQTEQFF. CDR3 in DNA: TGTGCCAGCAGTTTTAGGGAGCAAACCGAGCAGTTCTTC.

The chain carries TRBV5-1 and TRBJ2-6; 9 bases are a match to TRBD1. CDR1 and CDR2 (germline): SGHRS, YFSETQ. This CDR3 contains 17 residues. With 6 bases clipped from V and 0 bases from J, the junction kept 7 bases outside the gene matches. CDR3 amino acids: CASTSGTGYSGANVLTF. In DNA, the CDR3 is TGCGCCAGCACTTCCGGGACAGGGTACTCTGGGGCCAACGTCCTGACTTTC. The complete variable domain, with remaining parts taken from reference TRBV5-1 and TRBJ2-6, reads KAGVTQTPRYLIKTRGQQVTLSCSPISGHRSVSWYQQTPGQGLQFLFEYFSETQRNKGNFPGRFSGRQFSNSRSEMNVSTLELGDSALYLCASTSGTGYSGANVLTFGAGSRLTVL.

The chain couples TRBV5-6 to TRBJ1-2, with 7 bases matching TRBD1. V lost 4 bases to trimming and J lost 1 base; unmatched junction nucleotides: 4. CDR1 is SGHDT, CDR2 YYEEEE, per germline. The CDR3 is 14 amino acids. CDR3 nucleotides: TGTGCCAGCAGCCATAACAGGGGTAACTATGGCTACACCTTC. Translation: CASSHNRGNYGYTF.

This clone was seen only a few times. This rearrangement joins TRBV7-2 to TRBJ2-2, with 8 bases that match TRBD1. The CDR3 contains 14 residues. The V and J ends lost 3 bases and 8 bases, in that order; junction bases with no gene match: 5. Germline V gene sequence: CDR1 SGHTA, CDR2 FQGNSA. The CDR3 DNA follows: TGTGCCAGCAGCTTTGCCAGGGGGCCTGGGGAGCTGTTTTTT. Protein product: CASSFARGPGELFF.

The chain couples TRBV11-2 to TRBJ2-3; TRBD2 agrees at 8 bases. The CDR3 has 15 amino acids. Germline V gives CDR1 SGHAT, CDR2 FQNNGV. The ends lost 3 bases at V and 4 bases at J; junction bases unmatched: 6. The chain's CDR3 is CASSFSGSKADTQYF. Written as DNA, the CDR3 is TGTGCCAGCAGCTTCAGCGGGAGTAAGGCAGATACGCAGTATTTT. Together with reference TRBV11-2 and TRBJ2-3, the CDR3 gives the full variable domain: EAGVAQSPRYKIIEKRQSVAFWCNPISGHATLYWYQQILGQGPKLLIQFQNNGVVDDSQLPKDRFSAERLKGVDSTLKIQPAKLEDSAVYLCASSFSGSKADTQYFGPGTRLTVL.

The rearrangement links TRBV7-8 to TRBJ2-7, with a tentative D call TRBD1 (6 bases). The germline gives CDR1 SGHVS, CDR2 FQNEAQ. Trimming took off 1 base at V and 5 bases at J, with 24 bases between the two ends. This CDR3 spans 18 amino acids. CDR3 in DNA: TGTGCCAGCAGCTTAGAGGGGCGGTGGGGGCAGGGGAGCAACGAGCAGTACTTC. It is translated as CASSLEGRWGQGSNEQYF.

The chain is built from TRBV7-9 and TRBJ2-2; a possible D gene is TRBD1 (6 bases). Germline V gene lookup returns CDR1 SEHNR and CDR2 FQNEAQ (reference sequence). The CDR3 consists of 13 residues. The V and J ends lost 5 bases and 6 bases respectively, with 10 bases between them. The CDR3 reads CASSPTGSGELFF. The CDR3 nucleotides are TGTGCCAGCAGCCCGACAGGATCCGGGGAGCTGTTTTTT.

The count of this clone is one. This chain joins TRBV6-6 and TRBJ1-2; TRBD1 might be the D (5 bases). Trimming took 8 bases from V and 8 from J, leaving 18 bases between them. CDR3 length: 13 amino acids. Germline V gene sequence: CDR1 MNHNY, CDR2 SVGAGI (reference sequence). The CDR3 here is CASHRSQGSGYTF. CDR3 nucleotide sequence: TGTGCCAGCCATAGATCTCAGGGCAGCGGCTACACCTTC.

The chain couples TRBV6-4 to TRBJ2-6; 10 bases fit TRBD1. CDR3 size: 18 residues. Germline CDR1 is MRHNA and CDR2 is SNTAGT. V trimming: 7 bases; J trimming: 2 bases; junction bases outside the gene matches: 11. The CDR3 DNA sequence: TGTGCCAGCAATCCCTTGGGACAGGGGTTCCCTGGGGCCAACGTCCTGACTTTC. Translated: CASNPLGQGFPGANVLTF.

The V gene is TRBV6-4, the J gene TRBJ1-1; 10 bases fit TRBD1. Germline loops: CDR1 MRHNA, CDR2 SNTAGT. The CDR3 covers 15 residues. Germline trimming cut 6 bases from V and 2 bases from J; bases unmatched to any gene: 6. CDR3 loop: CASRDRGRGNTEAFF. CDR3 sequence (DNA): TGTGCCAGCAGAGACAGGGGGCGAGGAAACACTGAAGCTTTCTTT.

The V gene is TRBV7-6, the J gene TRBJ2-7, with 7 nucleotides matching TRBD2. In germline, CDR1 is SGHVS, CDR2 FNYEAQ. CDR3 length equals 16 residues. Trimming cost V 2 bases and J 0 bases; bases outside gene matches: 7. In DNA form, the CDR3 reads TGTGCCAGCAGCTTAAGCAGGGAGGGCAGCTCCTACGAGCAGTACTTC. Translating gives CASSLSREGSSYEQYF.

This clone was observed a handful of times. This chain connects TRBV11-3 to TRBJ2-2; TRBD1 might be the D (6 bases). Germline CDR1 is SGHNT and CDR2 is YENEEA. V gave up 1 base and J gave up 5 bases, with 8 bases separating them. The CDR3 is 14 amino acids. For the CDR3, the DNA is TGTGCCAGCAGCTTAGCGGACAGAACCGGGGAGCTGTTTTTT. Protein sequence: CASSLADRTGELFF.

The V and J genes are TRBV4-2 and TRBJ2-3; 11 positions match TRBD2. Germline CDR1 LGHNA, CDR2 YNFKEQ. After removal of 5 bases from V and 3 bases from J, the junction contained 7 bases not matched to a gene. The CDR3 length is 16 residues. In DNA form, the CDR3 reads TGTGCCAGCAGCGAACAGACTAGCGGGATGACAGATACGCAGTATTTT. Protein product: CASSEQTSGMTDTQYF.

The V call is TRBV28, the J call TRBJ2-1, with a weak D call TRBD2 (5 bases). V dropped 10 bases and J dropped 6 bases, with 13 bases sitting between them. The CDR3 totals 12 residues. Germline-derived CDR1 and CDR2 are MDHEN and SYDVKM. The CDR3 sequence: CATLIAPNEQFF. The CDR3, as DNA: TGTGCCACCCTAATAGCGCCCAATGAGCAGTTCTTC.

This chain connects TRBV11-3 to TRBJ2-7, with 8 bases lining up with TRBD2. V gave up 4 bases and J gave up 7 bases; unmatched junction bases: 6. The CDR3 runs 13 residues. Germline V gene lookup returns CDR1 SGHNT and CDR2 YENEEA. The CDR3 loop reads CASSYGGGREQYF. The CDR3 bases are TGTGCCAGCAGCTACGGGGGGGGCAGGGAGCAGTACTTC.

The V gene is TRBV11-2, the J gene TRBJ2-1, with 9 bases lining up with TRBD2. This CDR3 spans 18 amino acids. V shed 1 base, J shed 1 base, and the junction held 8 bases outside the gene matches. Germline CDR1 and CDR2: SGHAT and FQNNGV. The CDR3 sequence is CASSLVSGRPRSYNEQFF. The CDR3 coding sequence is TGTGCCAGCAGCTTAGTTAGCGGGAGACCCAGATCCTACAATGAGCAGTTCTTC.

The rearrangement uses TRBV1 and TRBJ2-1; TRBD2 is taken as the D call from the table, unchecked against the DNA. TRBV1 is a pseudogene locus. The CDR3 extends over 18 amino acids. The chain's CDR3 is CTSSQAPPRFSNRGEQFF. In DNA form, the CDR3 reads TGCACCAGCAGCCAAGCCCCCCCGAGGTTCTCCAACCGGGGTGAGCAGTTCTTC.

The rearrangement links TRBV7-2 to TRBJ1-5; TRBD1 is a possible D gene (5 bases). The germline gives CDR1 SGHTA, CDR2 FQGNSA. The CDR3 consists of 14 residues. Trimming removed 3 bases from V and 7 bases from J, with 13 bases in between. DNA for the CDR3: TGTGCCAGCAGCTTGGAAGGGGCAAGACAGCCCCAGCATTTT. Protein: CASSLEGARQPQHF.

The rearrangement links TRBV28 to TRBJ1-1; D is perhaps TRBD1 (5 bases). V dropped 1 base and J dropped 4 bases, with 10 bases sitting between them. The CDR3 has 14 amino acids. Germline CDR1 reads MDHEN; CDR2 reads SYDVKM. CDR3 residues: CASSLFQGSTEAFF. In DNA, the CDR3 is TGTGCCAGCAGTTTATTTCAGGGTTCCACTGAAGCTTTCTTT.

The chain has TRBV11-3 and TRBJ2-7, with D unresolved. The CDR3 is made up of 14 amino acids. With 5 bases removed from V and 2 bases from J, the gap between germline ends came to 13 bases. Germline V gene sequence: CDR1 SGHNT, CDR2 YENEEA. The CDR3 here is CASSKETDPYEQYF. CDR3 nucleotide sequence: TGTGCCAGCAGCAAAGAAACAGATCCCTACGAGCAGTACTTC.

V gene TRBV14 combines with J gene TRBJ2-6; the D gene is possibly TRBD1 (5 bases). Trimming removed 4 bases at V and 0 bases at J, with 16 bases between. Germline V gene data show CDR1 as SGHDN and CDR2 as FVKESK. The CDR3 is made up of 18 amino acids. CDR3 sequence: CASSPVWGQTSGANVLTF. As DNA, the CDR3 is TGTGCCAGCAGCCCAGTCTGGGGCCAAACCTCTGGGGCCAACGTCCTGACTTTC. Full variable domain (outside the CDR3, taken from reference TRBV14 and TRBJ2-6): EAGVTQFPSHSVIEKGQTVTLRCDPISGHDNLYWYRRVMGKEIKFLLHFVKESKQDESGMPNNRFLAERTGGTYSTLKVQPAELEDSGVYFCASSPVWGQTSGANVLTFGAGSRLTVL.

CDR3 in DNA: TGTGCCAGCAGCGTGGGACAGGCCACCTTCTATGGCTACACCTTC. Its protein product is CASSVGQATFYGYTF. This chain connects TRBV9 to TRBJ1-2, with 8 nucleotides matching TRBD1. CDR1 and CDR2 (germline): SGDLS, YYNGEE. This CDR3 has 15 amino acids. The J segment lost 4 bases and the V segment lost 2 bases, leaving 7 bases of the junction unmatched.

The gene calls are TRBV7-8 and TRBJ1-2; no firm D call. CDR1 is SGHVS and CDR2 is FQNEAQ in the germline V gene. The V end was cut by 4 bases, the J end by 8 bases, with 17 bases between. The CDR3 spans 14 residues. The CDR3: CASSYAVVSGGYTF. The CDR3 bases are TGTGCCAGCAGCTATGCAGTCGTCTCGGGAGGCTACACCTTC.